A single sample gave rise to the 17 T cell receptor beta chains below, sequenced in a study of T-cell reconstitution after alpha-beta-depleted transplantation in children. This sample's TCRbeta library carried unique molecular identifier barcodes. TCRdb reprocessed the PCR reads via MiXCR and lists one record per CDR3 protein. Of roughly 300,000 distinct CDR3 sequences in the sample, around a tenth were seen once. This specimen was PBMCs from the stem cell graft donor, taken from the stem cell graft. The receptors originated from a human donor who donated a stem cell graft to a child with acute lymphoblastic leukemia.

With respect to this clonotype: Possible read error: a much larger clone is one base away. The chain links TRBV7-2 to TRBJ2-3, with a possible D match to TRBD2 (6 bases). Trimming removed 4 bases at V and 2 bases at J, with 10 bases between. This CDR3 contains 14 residues. The germline V gene has CDR1 SGHTA and CDR2 FQGNSA. The CDR3 region has the DNA TGTGCCAGCAGCTCTGCACTAGCCACAGATACGCAGTATTTT. This translates into CASSSALATDTQYF.

This clonotype was observed at least ten times. This chain links TRBV5-1 with TRBJ2-3, with D perhaps matching TRBD2 (5 bases). The CDR3 sequence is 13 residues long. Per the germline V gene, CDR1 is SGHRS and CDR2 is YFSETQ. Trimming stripped 3 bases from V and 6 bases from J, with 11 bases between. CDR3 nucleotides: TGCGCCAGCAGCTGGAAAGGCGGGGATACGCAGTATTTT. Protein sequence: CASSWKGGDTQYF. Based on the CDR3 plus reference TRBV5-1 and TRBJ2-3, the full variable domain is KAGVTQTPRYLIKTRGQQVTLSCSPISGHRSVSWYQQTPGQGLQFLFEYFSETQRNKGNFPGRFSGRQFSNSRSEMNVSTLELGDSALYLCASSWKGGDTQYFGPGTRLTVL.

This clonotype was counted between two and nine times. The chain recombines TRBV5-1 with TRBJ2-1, with 9 bases aligning to TRBD2. J gave up 7 bases and V 3 bases, and 11 bases lay outside the gene matches. Germline loops: CDR1 SGHRS, CDR2 YFSETQ. The CDR3 has 16 amino acids. The CDR3 region has the DNA TGCGCCAGCAGCTCCCCGAAAGCGGGAGGATGGAATGAGCAGTTCTTC. Amino acid sequence: CASSSPKAGGWNEQFF.

The chain has TRBV11-1 and TRBJ1-2; a possible D gene is TRBD1 (5 bases). CDR1 and CDR2 (germline): SGHAT, FQDESV (reference sequence). This CDR3 is built from 18 residues. V gave up 2 bases and J gave up 0 bases, with 19 bases separating them. This chain's CDR3 is CASSLTRGAPGANYGYTF. In DNA form, the CDR3 reads TGTGCCAGCAGCTTAACGAGAGGGGCACCGGGGGCTAACTATGGCTACACCTTC.

This clonotype was seen a handful of times. The chain combines TRBV5-1 with TRBJ2-1; D ambiguous. This CDR3 contains 15 residues. CDR1 is SGHRS and CDR2 is YFSETQ in the germline V gene. V lost 0 bases and J 2 bases, leaving 9 bases between the germline ends. For the CDR3, the DNA is TGCGCCAGCAGCTTGGCAGGTGAGACCTACAATGAGCAGTTCTTC. Protein sequence: CASSLAGETYNEQFF.

This clonotype was detected only a few times. CDR3 in amino acids: CASSLSGTAANEQFF. The CDR3 DNA reads TGTGCCAGCAGTTTAAGCGGGACGGCCGCGAATGAGCAGTTCTTC. The J gene is TRBJ2-1, the V gene TRBV27, with 7 bases fitting TRBD2. CDR3 size: 15 residues. The junction had 8 bases not matched to a gene; V was cut back by 2 bases and J by 7 bases. The germline CDR1 and CDR2 sequences are MNHEY and SMNVEV (reference sequence).

The chain employs TRBV6-2 or TRBV6-3 and TRBJ2-3, with D possibly being TRBD2 (5 bases). V shed 6 bases and J shed 6 bases, with 13 bases lying between them. CDR1 MNHEY and CDR2 SVGEGT come from the germline V gene. The CDR3 totals 13 residues. This CDR3 reads CASRKNSGDTQYF. The CDR3 nucleotides are TGTGCCAGCAGAAAGAACTCGGGGGATACGCAGTATTTT.

The chain recombines TRBV6-5 with TRBJ2-3; D is possibly TRBD2 (5 bases). Trimming left V 0 bases short and J 6 bases short, with 10 bases between. The CDR3 sequence is 14 residues long. Germline CDR1 reads MNHEY; CDR2 reads SVGAGI. The CDR3 bases are TGTGCCAGCAGTTACTCGATAACGGGGGATACGCAGTATTTT. Amino acids: CASSYSITGDTQYF.

The genes are TRBV6-2 or TRBV6-3 and TRBJ2-1; 8 bases line up with TRBD1. The germline V gene encodes CDR1 MNHEY and CDR2 SVGEGT. With V trimmed by 3 bases and J by 2 bases, 3 bases remained unmatched. The CDR3 has 15 residues. The CDR3 spells CASSYPQGAYNEQFF. The CDR3 DNA sequence: TGTGCCAGCAGTTATCCACAGGGGGCCTACAATGAGCAGTTCTTC.

This clonotype showed up many times. This rearrangement joins TRBV12-3 or TRBV12-4 to TRBJ2-3; 8 nucleotides agree with TRBD2. J gave up 2 bases and V 6 bases, and 7 bases lay outside the gene matches. CDR3 size: 15 residues. The CDR3: CASSPSGFNTDTQYF. The DNA of the CDR3 is TGTGCCAGCAGCCCTAGCGGGTTCAACACAGATACGCAGTATTTT.

This clonotype has a handful of counts. The chain uses TRBV27 and TRBJ1-4; D remains unclear. Germline V lookup: CDR1 MNHEY, CDR2 SMNVEV (reference sequence). This CDR3 has 16 residues. V was clipped by 7 bases and J by 2 bases, with 17 bases between them. The CDR3 DNA follows: TGTGCCAGCACCAAAAGGGCGCCGGCTACTAATGAAAAACTGTTTTTT. This encodes CASTKRAPATNEKLFF.

This clonotype appeared a few times. The chain employs TRBV12-3 or TRBV12-4 and TRBJ1-2; 9 positions agree with TRBD1. J was trimmed by 3 bases and V by 6 bases; bases with no gene match: 8. CDR3 length: 15 residues. In DNA, the CDR3 is TGTGCCAGCAGGTCCCGAACAGGGGGCGACTATGGCTACACCTTC. This translates into CASRSRTGGDYGYTF.

The chain employs TRBV7-3 and TRBJ2-7; 10 positions agree with TRBD2. J was trimmed by 5 bases and V by 0 bases; bases with no gene match: 7. The length of the CDR3 is 16 residues. Germline assignment: CDR1 SGHTA and CDR2 FQGTGA. CDR3 DNA sequence: TGTGCCAGCAGCTTAACGGCTAGCGGGAGACGTGACGAGCAGTACTTC. Its translation: CASSLTASGRRDEQYF.

The chain employs TRBV29-1 and TRBJ2-3; tentative D call: TRBD2 (6 bases). Germline V lookup: CDR1 SQVTM, CDR2 ANQGSEA. Between the trimmed V and J ends, which lost 0 bases and 4 bases, there was a span of 8 bases. This CDR3 region has 13 residues. The CDR3 here is CSVEETRADTQYF. The CDR3 DNA sequence: TGCAGCGTTGAAGAGACTAGGGCAGATACGCAGTATTTT.

This clonotype was detected many times. This chain connects TRBV7-2 to TRBJ2-3; D call uncertain. This CDR3 has 15 amino acids. With 3 bases removed from V and 0 bases from J, the gap between germline ends came to 10 bases. Germline V gene sequence: CDR1 SGHTA, CDR2 FQGNSA. The CDR3 DNA reads as TGTGCCAGCAGCTTGATCGGAACTAGCACAGATACGCAGTATTTT. Translation gives CASSLIGTSTDTQYF.

This chain uses TRBV5-1 with TRBJ2-7; possibly TRBD1 or TRBD2 for D (5 bases each). The CDR3 has 12 amino acids. CDR1 SGHRS and CDR2 YFSETQ come from the germline V gene. The V end was cut by 0 bases, the J end by 6 bases, with 7 bases between. CDR3 nucleotides: TGCGCCAGCAGCTTGGCCGGGGCCGAGCAGTACTTC. This sequence encodes CASSLAGAEQYF.

The rearrangement links TRBV20-1 to TRBJ2-1; TRBD1 matches at 10 bases. The germline gives CDR1 DFQATT, CDR2 SNEGSKA (reference sequence). The V and J ends lost 6 bases and 4 bases, in that order; junction bases with no gene match: 9. The CDR3 sequence is 15 residues long. CDR3 bases: TGCAGTGCCCGTAGACAGGGGGCGGGTTACAATGAGCAGTTCTTC. This sequence encodes CSARRQGAGYNEQFF.